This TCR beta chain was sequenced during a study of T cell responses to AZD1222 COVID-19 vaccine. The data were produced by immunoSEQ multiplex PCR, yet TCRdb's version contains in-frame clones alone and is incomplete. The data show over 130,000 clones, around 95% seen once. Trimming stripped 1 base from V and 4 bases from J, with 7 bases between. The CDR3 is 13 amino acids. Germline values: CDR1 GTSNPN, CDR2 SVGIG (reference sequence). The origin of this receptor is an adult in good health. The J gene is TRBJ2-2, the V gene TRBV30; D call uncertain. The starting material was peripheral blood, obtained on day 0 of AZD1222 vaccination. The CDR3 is CAWSGHFTGELFF. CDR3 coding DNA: TGTGCCTGGAGTGGACACTTCACCGGGGAGCTGTTTTTT.